Below, 23 T cell receptor beta chains from the same sample are listed, as sequenced in a study of T cells in Graves' hyperthyroidism and ophthalmopathy. TCR beta CDR3 sequences were amplified from RNA transcripts. When the TCR CDR3 underwent first-round RT-PCR, the HTBI primer set was used. TCRdb analysed the multiplex PCR reads with MiXCR anew, one entry per CDR3 protein. The sample lists about 590,000 distinct CDR3 sequences, 15% to 17% occurring once. Sequenced: blood. The receptors originated from a woman in her thirties with Graves' hyperthyroidism.

This clonotype appeared many times. The rearrangement links TRBV7-8 to TRBJ2-7, with TRBD2 identical over 7 bases. J gave up 3 bases and V 4 bases, and 12 bases lay outside the gene matches. Germline assignment: CDR1 SGHVS and CDR2 FQNEAQ. The CDR3 spans 16 residues. CDR3 nucleotide sequence: TGTGCCAGCAGCTCCACGGGCGCGGGAGCCCACTACGAGCAGTACTTC. Its protein is CASSSTGAGAHYEQYF.

The chain is built from TRBV7-9 and TRBJ2-1; TRBD2 matches at 10 bases. This CDR3 is built from 18 residues. J gave up 3 bases and V 1 base, and 9 bases lay outside the gene matches. Germline CDR1 and CDR2: SEHNR and FQNEAQ (reference sequence). The CDR3 sequence: CASSLEASGSSNYNEQFF. CDR3 DNA sequence: TGTGCCAGCAGCTTAGAGGCTAGCGGGAGCTCCAACTACAATGAGCAGTTCTTC. The whole variable domain, filled in from reference TRBV7-9 and TRBJ2-1, reads DTGVSQNPRHKITKRGQNVTFRCDPISEHNRLYWYRQTLGQGPEFLTYFQNEAQLEKSRLLSDRFSAERPKGSFSTLEIQRTEQGDSAMYLCASSLEASGSSNYNEQFFGPGTRLTVL.

This clonotype was seen repeatedly, ten times or more. Here the CDR3 reads CATGRAKNIQYF. CDR3 nucleotides: TGTGCCACCGGGAGGGCCAAAAACATTCAGTACTTC. This chain links TRBV3-1 with TRBJ2-4; TRBD2 aligns across 7 bases. Looked up from germline, CDR1 is LGHDT and CDR2 is YNNKEL (reference sequence). The CDR3 is 12 residues long. V shed 10 bases, J shed 1 base, and the junction held 1 base outside the gene matches. The full variable domain, completed using reference TRBV3-1 and TRBJ2-4, is DTAVSQTPKYLVTQMGNDKSIKCEQNLGHDTMYWYKQDSKKFLKIMFSYNNKELIINETVPNRFSPKSPDKAHLNLHINSLELGDSAVYFCATGRAKNIQYFGAGTRLSVL.

This clonotype was observed many times. The rearrangement uses TRBV27 and TRBJ1-2; perhaps TRBD1 as D (5 bases). The CDR3 has 17 amino acids. Germline-derived CDR1 and CDR2 are MNHEY and SMNVEV (reference sequence). Trimming cost V 6 bases and J 8 bases, with 28 bases left between them. The CDR3 loop reads CASSRDTRQLVWGGYTF. The CDR3 DNA reads TGTGCCAGCAGCCGCGATACCCGACAGCTTGTCTGGGGAGGCTACACCTTC.

This clonotype was counted a few times. With a much larger clone just one base away, this may be a read error. The chain combines TRBV7-3 with TRBJ2-7; 9 bases align to TRBD1. Germline loops: CDR1 SGHTA, CDR2 FQGTGA. CDR3 length: 15 amino acids. The V segment lost 0 bases and the J segment 2 bases; nucleotides outside the gene matches: 2. The CDR3: CASSLTGTGTYEQYF. The CDR3 DNA follows: TGTGCCAGCAGCTTAACCGGGACAGGGACCTACGAGCAGTACTTC.

This clonotype was counted only a few times. This chain links TRBV7-2 with TRBJ2-1, with TRBD2 identical over 7 bases. The CDR3 totals 12 residues. V dropped 1 base and J dropped 15; count of bases not matched to a gene: 6. The germline gives CDR1 SGHTA, CDR2 FQGNSA. The CDR3: CASSLVGGSTFF. CDR3 sequence (DNA): TGTGCCAGCAGCTTAGTTGGCGGGAGTACGTTCTTC.

This clonotype was recorded at least ten times. For the CDR3, the DNA is TGTGCCAGCAGTATCAACAGGGATCGGCAGTTCTTC. Protein sequence: CASSINRDRQFF. The rearrangement links TRBV28 to TRBJ2-1, with a possible D match to TRBD1 (6 bases). CDR1 is MDHEN, CDR2 SYDVKM, per germline. V dropped 5 bases and J dropped 12 bases, with 14 bases sitting between them. The CDR3 covers 12 residues.

The J gene is TRBJ1-5, the V gene TRBV2, with D possibly matching TRBD1 (5 bases). This CDR3 spans 14 amino acids. Germline V gives CDR1 SNHLY, CDR2 FYNNEI. V gave up 6 bases and J gave up 7 bases, with 16 bases separating them. The CDR3 is CASSEARGGQPQHF. As DNA, the CDR3 is TGTGCCAGCAGCGAGGCGAGGGGAGGGCAGCCCCAGCATTTT.

This clonotype showed up many times. The V gene is TRBV2, the J gene TRBJ2-7; D not certain. V shed 0 bases and J shed 7 bases, with 19 bases lying between them. The CDR3 extends over 16 amino acids. Germline V CDR1 and CDR2: SNHLY, FYNNEI. This CDR3 is CASSEASVGFMEEQYF. The CDR3 nucleotides read TGTGCCAGCAGTGAAGCGTCGGTTGGGTTTATGGAAGAGCAGTACTTC. The full variable domain, with the rest looked up from reference TRBV2 and TRBJ2-7, is EPEVTQTPSHQVTQMGQEVILRCVPISNHLYFYWYRQILGQKVEFLVSFYNNEISEKSEIFDDQFSVERPDGSNFTLKIRSTKLEDSAMYFCASSEASVGFMEEQYFGPGTRLTVT.

This clonotype was counted only a few times. CDR3 amino acids: CASSVMSGATNEQFF. In DNA, the CDR3 is TGTGCCAGCAGCGTAATGAGCGGGGCAACCAATGAGCAGTTCTTC. V and J are TRBV9 and TRBJ2-1, with 7 bases identical to TRBD2. CDR1 is SGDLS and CDR2 is YYNGEE in the germline V gene. This CDR3 contains 15 residues. J gave up 6 bases and V 1 base, and 7 bases lay outside the gene matches.

This sequence joins TRBV30 and TRBJ1-6; 8 positions agree with TRBD1. This CDR3 contains 15 residues. Germline trimming cut 0 bases from V and 7 bases from J; bases unmatched to any gene: 5. CDR1 and CDR2 from the germline V gene are GTSNPN and SVGIG (reference sequence). CDR3 DNA sequence: TGTGCCTGGAGTGTAGGGAACAGGGGGAATTCACCCCTCCACTTT. This gives the protein CAWSVGNRGNSPLHF.

As regards this clonotype: One end of the junction is discordant with germline, which a read error may explain. V usage is TRBV29-1 and J usage is TRBJ1-1, with D unclear. This CDR3 has 10 residues. From germline, CDR1 is SQVTM and CDR2 ANQGSEA. The CDR3 region has the DNA TGCAGCGTAGTGAACACTGGAGCTTTCTTT. This codes for CSVVNTGAFF. The complete variable domain, with remaining parts taken from reference TRBV29-1 and TRBJ1-1, reads SAVISQKPSRDICQRGTSLTIQCQVDSQVTMMFWYRQQPGQSLTLIATANQGSEATYESGFVIDKFPISRPNLTFSTLTVSNMSPEDSSIYLCSVVNTGAFFGQGTRLTVV.

On this clonotype: A much more abundant neighbour one base away suggests this may be a read error. V and J are TRBV10-3 and TRBJ2-1; the match to TRBD2 covers 11 bases. This CDR3 is 19 amino acids long. From germline, CDR1 is ENHRY and CDR2 SYGVKD. For the CDR3, the DNA is TGTGCCATCAATGTAGCGGGAGGGCCGCGTATCGCTTCCTACAATGGGCAGTTCTTC. It encodes CAINVAGGPRIASYNGQFF.

Many counts were recorded for this clonotype. The chain carries TRBV28 and TRBJ2-7; D perhaps matches TRBD1 (6 bases). CDR3 size: 14 residues. Trimming pared 5 bases from V and 3 bases from J, leaving 14 bases between. Germline V gives CDR1 MDHEN, CDR2 SYDVKM. The CDR3 DNA is TGTGCCAGCAGTCCACACAGGGTTATCTACGAGCAGTACTTC. Encoded protein: CASSPHRVIYEQYF.

This chain connects TRBV2 to TRBJ2-3; 13 bases map to TRBD2. Germline CDR1 is SNHLY and CDR2 is FYNNEI. J lost 5 bases, V lost 8 bases, and 10 bases had no gene match. The length of the CDR3 is 16 residues. In DNA form, the CDR3 reads TGTGCCAGCTCACCTCCGGGACTAGCGGGAAGAGATACGCAGTATTTT. The encoded protein is CASSPPGLAGRDTQYF.

In this sample, this clonotype turned up many times. The genes are TRBV2 and TRBJ1-5; D is uncertain. This CDR3 has 12 residues. CDR1 and CDR2 (germline): SNHLY, FYNNEI. The V end was cut by 2 bases, the J end by 7 bases, with 6 bases between. CDR3 protein: CASSESDQPQHF. CDR3 DNA sequence: TGTGCCAGCAGTGAATCCGACCAGCCCCAGCATTTT. Full variable domain (outside the CDR3, taken from reference TRBV2 and TRBJ1-5): EPEVTQTPSHQVTQMGQEVILRCVPISNHLYFYWYRQILGQKVEFLVSFYNNEISEKSEIFDDQFSVERPDGSNFTLKIRSTKLEDSAMYFCASSESDQPQHFGDGTRLSIL.

This clonotype was seen repeatedly, ten times or more. The chain uses TRBV3-1 and TRBJ1-2; TRBD1 matches at 8 bases. The length of the CDR3 is 14 residues. The V gene's germline CDR1 is LGHDT and CDR2 YNNKEL (reference sequence). V trimming: 0 bases; J trimming: 7 bases; junction bases outside the gene matches: 4. Here the CDR3 reads CASSQDRGRGGYTF. DNA for the CDR3: TGTGCCAGCAGCCAAGACAGGGGGCGAGGTGGCTACACCTTC.

This clonotype was seen more than once but under ten times. The J gene is TRBJ2-7, the V gene TRBV12-3 or TRBV12-4, with 7 bases that match TRBD2. Trimming removed 6 bases from V and 6 bases from J; junction bases left unmatched: 8. The CDR3 is made up of 13 amino acids. This chain's CDR3 is CASSPGRRFEQYF. CDR3 nucleotides: TGTGCCAGCAGCCCCGGGAGGAGATTCGAGCAGTACTTC.

This clonotype was counted at least ten times. V and J are TRBV12-3 or TRBV12-4 and TRBJ2-1; 8 nucleotides align to TRBD2. The CDR3 is 16 amino acids. J lost 3 bases, V lost 1 base, and 5 bases had no gene match. CDR3: CASSLGVAGLYNEQFF. The DNA for the CDR3 is TGTGCCAGCAGTTTAGGGGTAGCGGGGCTCTACAATGAGCAGTTCTTC.

In this sample, this clonotype turned up a few times. The V gene is TRBV19, the J gene TRBJ2-2; a weak D match, TRBD1 (9 bases). Trimming shortened V by 8 bases and J by 6 bases, and 22 bases separated the two germline ends. Per the germline V gene, CDR1 is LNHDA and CDR2 is SQIVND (reference sequence). CDR3 length equals 16 residues. The CDR3 DNA sequence: TGTGCCAGTGGTAGACAGGGGGGTAGCGGGGCCGGGGAGCTGTTTTTT. Translation: CASGRQGGSGAGELFF.

This clonotype was detected many times. The J gene is TRBJ1-2, the V gene TRBV6-1, with D possibly TRBD1 on 5 matching bases. The length of the CDR3 is 14 residues. V was trimmed by 2 bases and J by 6 bases, leaving 13 bases between them. The V gene's germline CDR1 is MNHNS and CDR2 SASEGT. Here the CDR3 DNA reads TGTGCCAGCAGTGAAAGGCAGGGCGAGGATGGCTACACCTTC. This codes for CASSERQGEDGYTF.

This clonotype appeared a few times. A single base separates this from a much larger clone, so it may be a read error. The gene calls are TRBV12-3 or TRBV12-4 and TRBJ2-7; the D gene is possibly TRBD2 (6 bases). The CDR3 totals 14 residues. The CDR3 region is CACSAGGGFYEQYF. CDR3 DNA sequence: TGTGCCTGCAGTGCCGGGGGAGGATTCTACGAGCAGTACTTC.

The chain employs TRBV11-2 and TRBJ2-3, with 10 positions matching TRBD2. Germline loops: CDR1 SGHAT, CDR2 FQNNGV. CDR3 length: 18 amino acids. The ends lost 5 bases at V and 2 bases at J; junction bases unmatched: 13. CDR3 sequence: CASSPLAGARDVTDTQYF. The CDR3 DNA sequence: TGTGCCAGCAGCCCTCTAGCGGGAGCCCGCGACGTCACAGATACGCAGTATTTT.